This TCR beta chain was retrieved from a study of blood T cell repertoires in COVID-19. On the study more broadly: Researchers got acute and convalescent COVID-19 samples from the United States, Italy and Spain. PBMCs, B-cell-depleted T cells, or T cells were the source of the cDNA or gDNA that made up the material.

Germline lookup yields CDR1 SGHRS and CDR2 YFSETQ. The CDR3 is 12 amino acids. J lost 7 bases, V lost 5 bases, and 3 bases had no gene match. In the study's own analysis: Amplification of reference gene primers was used by the study to estimate nucleated cell counts. Using immunoSEQ multiplex PCR, the repertoire was profiled, and TCRdb retains in-frame clones only, with some absent. That table furnishes V, J and clone size, whereas the DNA furnished D and trimming. The sample shows some 260,000 clones, under 90% of them seen only once. The TCR comes from a man aged 25 to 45 with acute COVID-19. The V and J genes are TRBV5-1 and TRBJ2-1; TRBD1 aligns across 7 bases. Sequenced sample: PBMCs or T cells enriched from blood (not recorded which). In nucleotides, the CDR3 is TGCGCCAGCAGTCGACAGGGTAATGAGCAGTTCTTC. Translation gives CASSRQGNEQFF.